Listed below are T cell receptor beta chains from one sample, sequenced in a study of shared clonotypes between healthy human individuals. Sequenced by immunoSEQ multiplex PCR; TCRdb stores in-frame clones only, minus some. The sample lists some 2,100,000 clones; around 93% were seen once. The sequenced sample was naive CD8+ T cells from PBMCs. The receptors were gathered from a man between 18 and 29 years old in good health. Some clones in this sample may be carry-over from other donors' samples. CDR3s include the opening cysteine and the closing phenylalanine or tryptophan. The D gene is left open where the match is weak.

j_call,d_call,v_call,cdr3_nt,cdr3_aa
TRBJ2-5,TRBD1,TRBV7-9,TGTGCCAGCAGTTGGGGGACAGCTAGTGAGGAGACCCAGTACTTC,CASSWGTASEETQYF
TRBJ1-4,TRBD1,TRBV28,TGTGCCAGCAGCCCAGGGACAGGGGATGAAAAACTGTTTTTT,CASSPGTGDEKLFF
TRBJ2-1,NA,TRBV4-2,TGTGCCAGCAGCCAAGCAGGGTCCTACAATGAGCAGTTCTTC,CASSQAGSYNEQFF
TRBJ2-7,TRBD2,TRBV7-8,TGTGCCAGCAGCGTAGGACTAGCGGGAGGCCCGAGCTCCTACGAGCAGTACTTC,CASSVGLAGGPSSYEQYF
TRBJ2-1,NA,TRBV10-3,TGTGCCATCAGTGAGTTTCGTCAGCTCTACAATGAGCAGTTCTTC,CAISEFRQLYNEQFF
TRBJ1-2,NA,TRBV5-6,TGTGCCAGCAGCCTAGGACGGGACAACTATGGCTACACCTTC,CASSLGRDNYGYTF
TRBJ2-7,TRBD1,TRBV27,TGTGCCAGCAGCCCGGACAGGCTGGGGGAGCAGTACTTC,CASSPDRLGEQYF
TRBJ2-3,NA,TRBV9,TGTGCCAGCAGCGTAGGGCCCATGCCAGATACGCAGTATTTT,CASSVGPMPDTQYF
TRBJ2-5,NA,TRBV4-1,TGCGCCAGCAGCCAAGTGGGAGGAGAAGAGACCCAGTACTTC,CASSQVGGEETQYF
TRBJ2-7,NA,TRBV5-1,TGCGCCAGCAGCTTGGTCTCCTACGAGCAGTACTTC,CASSLVSYEQYF